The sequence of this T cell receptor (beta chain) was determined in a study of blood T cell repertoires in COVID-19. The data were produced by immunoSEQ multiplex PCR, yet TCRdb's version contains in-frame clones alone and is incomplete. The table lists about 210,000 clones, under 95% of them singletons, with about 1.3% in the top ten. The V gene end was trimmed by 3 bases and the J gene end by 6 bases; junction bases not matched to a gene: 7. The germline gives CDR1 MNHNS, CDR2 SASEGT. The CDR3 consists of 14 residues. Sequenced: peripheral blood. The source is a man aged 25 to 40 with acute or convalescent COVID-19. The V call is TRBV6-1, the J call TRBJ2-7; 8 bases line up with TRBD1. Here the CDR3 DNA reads TGTGCCAGCAGTGAGCCGGGACAGGTTAGCGAGCAGTACTTC. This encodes CASSEPGQVSEQYF.